This is a list of T cell receptor beta chains from one sample in a study of vaccination effects on CD4 cells after COVID-19. For these TCRs, the target antigens are not known. TCRdb's copy holds only in-frame clones and misses some; the assay was immunoSEQ multiplex PCR. The table shows 25,000 or so clones, with roughly 68% occurring only once. The material sequenced was CD4+ T cells from PBMCs cultured with HCoV-NL63 spike peptides, taken before COVID-19 vaccination. Receptor source: a human donor who received a COVID-19 vaccine. Both conserved end residues are part of each CDR3. The order of the fields is J gene, clone size, D gene, V gene, CDR3 protein, CDR3 DNA. D genes are given only for firm matches. A clone size is listed for some rows: how often the clone was seen (once, few, many), or a class if it is expanded.

j_gene: TRBJ1-2; abundance: .; d_gene: TRBD1; v_gene: TRBV6-4; CDR3aa: CASSDPTRGQDGYTF; CDR3nt: TGTGCCAGCAGTGACCCGACCCGAGGACAGGATGGCTACACCTTC
j_gene: TRBJ1-1; abundance: few; d_gene: .; v_gene: TRBV12-5; CDR3aa: CASGFPKGGAFF; CDR3nt: TGTGCTAGTGGTTTCCCCAAGGGTGGAGCTTTCTTT
j_gene: TRBJ1-5; abundance: .; d_gene: .; v_gene: TRBV24-1; CDR3aa: CATFPGGGRFFGNQPQHF; CDR3nt: TGTGCCACCTTTCCTGGGGGGGGTCGGTTTTTCGGCAATCAGCCCCAGCATTTT
j_gene: TRBJ2-2; abundance: .; d_gene: TRBD2; v_gene: TRBV7-9; CDR3aa: CASSLANKASGTTGELFF; CDR3nt: TGTGCCAGCAGCTTGGCAAATAAGGCTAGCGGGACCACCGGGGAGCTGTTTTTT
j_gene: TRBJ2-1; abundance: .; d_gene: .; v_gene: TRBV5-1; CDR3aa: CASSLVPPNNEQFF; CDR3nt: TGCGCCAGCAGCTTGGTGCCTCCTAACAATGAGCAGTTCTTC
j_gene: TRBJ2-3; abundance: once; d_gene: TRBD2; v_gene: TRBV6-2/TRBV6-3; CDR3aa: CASSYFGREQDTQYF; CDR3nt: TGTGCCAGCAGTTATTTCGGGAGGGAACAAGATACGCAGTATTTT
j_gene: TRBJ2-5; abundance: .; d_gene: TRBD2; v_gene: TRBV6-5; CDR3aa: CATLTSGRETQYF; CDR3nt: TGTGCCACCCTCACTAGCGGGAGAGAGACCCAGTACTTC
j_gene: TRBJ2-4; abundance: .; d_gene: TRBD2; v_gene: TRBV19; CDR3aa: CASSIVGGLAKNIQYF; CDR3nt: TGTGCCAGTAGTATAGTCGGGGGGTTAGCCAAAAACATTCAGTACTTC
j_gene: TRBJ2-5; abundance: once; d_gene: TRBD1; v_gene: TRBV19; CDR3aa: CASRDRGQGQETQYF; CDR3nt: TGTGCCAGTAGGGATAGAGGACAGGGTCAAGAGACCCAGTACTTC
j_gene: TRBJ1-1; abundance: .; d_gene: .; v_gene: TRBV6-5; CDR3aa: CASSYFGSTEAFF; CDR3nt: TGTGCCAGCAGTTACTTTGGGAGCACTGAAGCTTTCTTT